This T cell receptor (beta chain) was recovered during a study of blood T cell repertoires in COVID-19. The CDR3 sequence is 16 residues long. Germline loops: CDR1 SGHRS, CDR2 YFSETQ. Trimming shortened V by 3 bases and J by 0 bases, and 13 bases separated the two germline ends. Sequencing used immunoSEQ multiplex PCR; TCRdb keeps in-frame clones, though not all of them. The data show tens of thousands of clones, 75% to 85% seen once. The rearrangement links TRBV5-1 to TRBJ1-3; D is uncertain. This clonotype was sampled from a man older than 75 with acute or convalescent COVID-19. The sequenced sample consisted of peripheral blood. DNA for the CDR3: TGCGCCAGCAGCTCCACCCGAGGCGACTCTGGAAACACCATATATTTT. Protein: CASSSTRGDSGNTIYF.